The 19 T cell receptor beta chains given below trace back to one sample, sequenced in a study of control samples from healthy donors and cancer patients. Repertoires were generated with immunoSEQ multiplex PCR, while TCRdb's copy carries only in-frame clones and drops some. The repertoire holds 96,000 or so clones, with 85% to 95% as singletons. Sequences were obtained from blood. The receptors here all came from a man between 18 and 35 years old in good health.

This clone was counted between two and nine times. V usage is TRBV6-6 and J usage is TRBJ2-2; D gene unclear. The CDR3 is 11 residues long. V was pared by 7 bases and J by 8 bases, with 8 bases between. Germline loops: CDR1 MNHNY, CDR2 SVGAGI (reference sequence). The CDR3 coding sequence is TGTGCCAGCAAAAACCCAGGGGAGCTGTTTTTT. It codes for CASKNPGELFF.

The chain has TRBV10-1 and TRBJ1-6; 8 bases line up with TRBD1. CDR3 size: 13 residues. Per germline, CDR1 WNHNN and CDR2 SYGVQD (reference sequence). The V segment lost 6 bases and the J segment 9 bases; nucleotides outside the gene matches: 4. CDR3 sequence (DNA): TGCGCCAGCAGCGGACAGGGTGGTTCACCCCTCCACTTT. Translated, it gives CASSGQGGSPLHF.

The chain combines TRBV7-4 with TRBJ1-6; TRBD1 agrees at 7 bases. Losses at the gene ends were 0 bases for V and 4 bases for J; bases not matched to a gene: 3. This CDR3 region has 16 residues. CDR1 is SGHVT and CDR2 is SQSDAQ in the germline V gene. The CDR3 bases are TGTGCCAGCAGCTTAGCGCCCAGGGGGTATAATTCACCCCTCCACTTT. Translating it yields CASSLAPRGYNSPLHF.

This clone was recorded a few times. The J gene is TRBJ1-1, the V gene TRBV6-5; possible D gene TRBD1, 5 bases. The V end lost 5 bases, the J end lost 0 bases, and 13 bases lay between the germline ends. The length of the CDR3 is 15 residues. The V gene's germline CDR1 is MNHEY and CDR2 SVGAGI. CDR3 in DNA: TGTGCCAGCAGTCGGGACTCGGCTATGAACACTGAAGCTTTCTTT. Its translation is CASSRDSAMNTEAFF.

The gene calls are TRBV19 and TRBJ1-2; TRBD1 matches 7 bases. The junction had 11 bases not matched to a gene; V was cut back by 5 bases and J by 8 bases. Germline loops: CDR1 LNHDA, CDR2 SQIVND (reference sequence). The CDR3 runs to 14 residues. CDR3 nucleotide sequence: TGTGCCAGTAGTCCAGCCCCTCGGACAGGAGGCTACACCTTC. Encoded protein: CASSPAPRTGGYTF.

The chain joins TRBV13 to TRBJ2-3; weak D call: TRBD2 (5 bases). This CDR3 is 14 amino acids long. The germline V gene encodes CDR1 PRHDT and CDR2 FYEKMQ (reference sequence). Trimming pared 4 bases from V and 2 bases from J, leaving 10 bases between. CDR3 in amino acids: CASSWTRNTDTQYF. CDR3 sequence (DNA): TGTGCCAGCAGCTGGACTCGCAACACAGATACGCAGTATTTT. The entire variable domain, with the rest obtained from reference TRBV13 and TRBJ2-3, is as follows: AAGVIQSPRHLIKEKRETATLKCYPIPRHDTVYWYQQGPGQDPQFLISFYEKMQSDKGSIPDRFSAQQFSDYHSELNMSSLELGDSALYFCASSWTRNTDTQYFGPGTRLTVL.

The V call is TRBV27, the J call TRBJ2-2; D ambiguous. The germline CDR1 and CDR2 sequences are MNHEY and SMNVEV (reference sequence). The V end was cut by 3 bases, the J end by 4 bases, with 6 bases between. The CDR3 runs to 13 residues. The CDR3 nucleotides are TGTGCCAGCAGTTTCCCCGGCACCGGGGAGCTGTTTTTT. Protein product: CASSFPGTGELFF.

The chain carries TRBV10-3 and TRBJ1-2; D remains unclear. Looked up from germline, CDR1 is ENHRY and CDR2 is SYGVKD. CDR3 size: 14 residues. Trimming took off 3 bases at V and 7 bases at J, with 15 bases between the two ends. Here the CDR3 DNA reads TGTGCCATCAGTGATTCAGGCTCGGCGGGTGGCTACACCTTC. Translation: CAISDSGSAGGYTF.

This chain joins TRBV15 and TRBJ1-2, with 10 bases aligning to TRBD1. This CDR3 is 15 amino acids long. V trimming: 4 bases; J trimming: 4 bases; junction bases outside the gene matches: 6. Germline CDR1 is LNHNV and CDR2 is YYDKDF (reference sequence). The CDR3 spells CATSTPGQGSYGYTF. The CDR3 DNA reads TGTGCCACCAGCACCCCGGGACAGGGGTCCTATGGCTACACCTTC.

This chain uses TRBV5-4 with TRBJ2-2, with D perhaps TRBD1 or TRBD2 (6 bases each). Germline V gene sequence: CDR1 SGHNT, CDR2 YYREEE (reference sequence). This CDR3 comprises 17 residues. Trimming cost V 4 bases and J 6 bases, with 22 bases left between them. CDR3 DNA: TGTGCCAGCAGCACACAGGCGGGACAACAATTCTCCGGGGAGCTGTTTTTT. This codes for CASSTQAGQQFSGELFF.

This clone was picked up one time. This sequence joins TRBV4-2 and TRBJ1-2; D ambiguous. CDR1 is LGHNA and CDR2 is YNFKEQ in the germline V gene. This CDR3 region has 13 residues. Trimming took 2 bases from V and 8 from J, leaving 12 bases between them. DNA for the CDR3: TGTGCCAGCAGCCAACACGGACCATTAGGCTACACCTTC. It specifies CASSQHGPLGYTF.

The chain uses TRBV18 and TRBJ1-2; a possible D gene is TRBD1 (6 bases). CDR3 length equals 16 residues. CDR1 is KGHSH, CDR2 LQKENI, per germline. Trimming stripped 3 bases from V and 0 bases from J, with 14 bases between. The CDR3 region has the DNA TGTGCCAGCTCACCGGGGGCGCCGGTCGCTAACTATGGCTACACCTTC. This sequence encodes CASSPGAPVANYGYTF.

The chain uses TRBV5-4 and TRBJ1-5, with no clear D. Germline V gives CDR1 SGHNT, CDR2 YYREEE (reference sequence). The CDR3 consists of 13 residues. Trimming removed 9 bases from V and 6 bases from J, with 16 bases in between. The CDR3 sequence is CATAPREGQPQHF. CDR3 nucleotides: TGTGCCACCGCTCCGCGAGAAGGTCAGCCCCAGCATTTT.

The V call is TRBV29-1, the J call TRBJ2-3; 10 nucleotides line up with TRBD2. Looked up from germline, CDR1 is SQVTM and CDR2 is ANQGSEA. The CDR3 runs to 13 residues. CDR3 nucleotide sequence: TGCAGTACTAGCGGGACTAGCACAGATACGCAGTATTTT. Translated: CSTSGTSTDTQYF.

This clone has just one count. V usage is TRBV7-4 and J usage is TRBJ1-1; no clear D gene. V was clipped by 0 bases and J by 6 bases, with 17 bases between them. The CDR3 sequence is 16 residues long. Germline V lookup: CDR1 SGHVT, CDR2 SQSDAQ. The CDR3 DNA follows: TGTGCCAGCAGCTTAGCGGACGGGCCTTTGCGGGCTGAAGCTTTCTTT. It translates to CASSLADGPLRAEAFF.

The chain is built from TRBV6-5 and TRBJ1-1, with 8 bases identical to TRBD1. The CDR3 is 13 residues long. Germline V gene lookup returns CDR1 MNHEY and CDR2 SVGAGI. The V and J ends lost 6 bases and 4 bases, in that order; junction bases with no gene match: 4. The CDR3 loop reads CASRDRAGTEAFF. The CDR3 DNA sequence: TGTGCCAGCAGGGACAGGGCGGGCACTGAAGCTTTCTTT.

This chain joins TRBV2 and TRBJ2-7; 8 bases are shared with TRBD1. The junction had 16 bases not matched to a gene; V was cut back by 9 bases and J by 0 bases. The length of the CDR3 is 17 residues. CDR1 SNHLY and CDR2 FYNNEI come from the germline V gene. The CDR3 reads CASSGPGTGSYSYEQYF. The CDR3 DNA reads TGTGCCAGTTCCGGCCCAGGGACAGGTTCCTACTCCTACGAGCAGTACTTC. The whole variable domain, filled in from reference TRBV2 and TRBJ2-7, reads EPEVTQTPSHQVTQMGQEVILRCVPISNHLYFYWYRQILGQKVEFLVSFYNNEISEKSEIFDDQFSVERPDGSNFTLKIRSTKLEDSAMYFCASSGPGTGSYSYEQYFGPGTRLTVT.

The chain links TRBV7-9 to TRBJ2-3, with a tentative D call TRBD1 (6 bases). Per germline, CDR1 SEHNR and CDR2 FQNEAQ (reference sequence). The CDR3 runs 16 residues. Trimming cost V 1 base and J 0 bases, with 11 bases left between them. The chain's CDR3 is CASSLVGGPSTDTQYF. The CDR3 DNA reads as TGTGCCAGCAGCTTAGTAGGGGGTCCCAGCACAGATACGCAGTATTTT.

The DNA for the CDR3 is TGTGCCAGCTCACCTAATCGGGCCAACACTGAAGCTTTCTTT. Residues: CASSPNRANTEAFF. The rearrangement uses TRBV18 and TRBJ1-1; D uncertain. V lost 3 bases, J lost 2 bases, and 10 bases lay in between. Germline loops: CDR1 KGHSH, CDR2 LQKENI. The CDR3 is 14 amino acids. Variable domain in full (rest from reference TRBV18 and TRBJ1-1): NAGVMQNPRHLVRRRGQEARLRCSPMKGHSHVYWYRQLPEEGLKFMVYLQKENIIDESGMPKERFSAEFPKEGPSILRIQQVVRGDSAAYFCASSPNRANTEAFFGQGTRLTVV.